This T cell receptor beta chain comes out of a study of regulatory T cells in long-lasting Graves disease. Through Arm-PCR of CDR3 regions and iRepertoire HTBI primers, TCR beta libraries were built. Each CDR3 protein is one row after TCRdb ran MiXCR on the multiplex PCR reads. Among 350,000 to 550,000 distinct CDR3 sequences listed, 15% were seen once. Germline CDR1 and CDR2: SGHAT and FQNNGV. The CDR3 consists of 16 residues. V lost 1 base and J lost 0, with 12 bases in between. Time point meaning: newly diagnosed GD, antithyroid drugs for less than 3 months. With RNA extracted from PBMCs as input, the TCR library was made. This clonotype was found many times. The same sample was also used in a study of T cells in Graves' hyperthyroidism and ophthalmopathy. From that paper: Orbital computed tomography, thyroid ultrasound, serum thyroxine and TRAb, and clinical symptoms together informed the diagnoses.

The receptor was isolated from a woman aged 30 to 39 with Graves disease. The rearrangement uses TRBV11-2 and TRBJ1-1; D is undetermined. The sample here was peripheral blood mononuclear cells (PBMCs), taken at new diagnosis, from a patient treated with antithyroid drugs. The CDR3 sequence is CASSLGRAVMNTEAFF. In DNA, the CDR3 is TGTGCCAGCAGCTTAGGGCGGGCGGTCATGAACACTGAAGCTTTCTTT.